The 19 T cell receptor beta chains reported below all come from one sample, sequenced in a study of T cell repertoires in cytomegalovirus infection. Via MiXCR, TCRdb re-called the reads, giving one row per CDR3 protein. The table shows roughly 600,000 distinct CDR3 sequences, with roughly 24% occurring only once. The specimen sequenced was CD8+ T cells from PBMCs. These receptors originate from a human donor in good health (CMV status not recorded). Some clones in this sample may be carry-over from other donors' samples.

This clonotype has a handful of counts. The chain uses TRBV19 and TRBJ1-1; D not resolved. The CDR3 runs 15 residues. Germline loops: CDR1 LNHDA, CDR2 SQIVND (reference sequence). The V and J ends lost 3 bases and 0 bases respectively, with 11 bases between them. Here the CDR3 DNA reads TGTGCCAGTAGTATGCGCCACGTTATGAACACTGAAGCTTTCTTT. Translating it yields CASSMRHVMNTEAFF. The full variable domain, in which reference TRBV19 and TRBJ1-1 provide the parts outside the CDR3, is DGGITQSPKYLFRKEGQNVTLSCEQNLNHDAMYWYRQDPGQGLRLIYYSQIVNDFQKGDIAEGYSVSREKKESFPLTVTSAQKNPTAFYLCASSMRHVMNTEAFFGQGTRLTVV.

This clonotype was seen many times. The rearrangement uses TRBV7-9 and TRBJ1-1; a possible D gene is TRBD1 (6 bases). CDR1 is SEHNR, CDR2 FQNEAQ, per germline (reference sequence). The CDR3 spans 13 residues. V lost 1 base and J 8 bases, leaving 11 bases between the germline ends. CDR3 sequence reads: CASSLDRGAEAFF. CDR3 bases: TGTGCCAGCAGCTTAGATCGGGGGGCCGAAGCTTTCTTT.

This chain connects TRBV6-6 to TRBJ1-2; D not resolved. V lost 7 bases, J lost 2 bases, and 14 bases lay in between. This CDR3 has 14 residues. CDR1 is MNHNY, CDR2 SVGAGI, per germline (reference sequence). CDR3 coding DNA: TGTGCCAGCACCCTATGGACGGAGAACTATGGCTACACCTTC. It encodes CASTLWTENYGYTF.

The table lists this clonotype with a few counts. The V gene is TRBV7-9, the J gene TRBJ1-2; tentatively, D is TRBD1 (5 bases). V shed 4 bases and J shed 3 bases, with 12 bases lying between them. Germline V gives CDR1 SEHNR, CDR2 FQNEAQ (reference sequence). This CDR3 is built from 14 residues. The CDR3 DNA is TGTGCCAGCAGCTCCCCGGGGGTTTACTATGGCTACACCTTC. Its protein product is CASSSPGVYYGYTF. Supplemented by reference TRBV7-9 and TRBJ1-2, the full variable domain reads DTGVSQNPRHKITKRGQNVTFRCDPISEHNRLYWYRQTLGQGPEFLTYFQNEAQLEKSRLLSDRFSAERPKGSFSTLEIQRTEQGDSAMYLCASSSPGVYYGYTFGSGTRLTVV.

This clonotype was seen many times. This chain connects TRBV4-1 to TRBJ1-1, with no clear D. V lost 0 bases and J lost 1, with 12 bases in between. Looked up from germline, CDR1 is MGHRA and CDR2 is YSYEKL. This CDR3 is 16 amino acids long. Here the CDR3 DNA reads TGCGCCAGCAGCCAAGATATGTCGAGCCCGAACACTGAAGCTTTCTTT. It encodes CASSQDMSSPNTEAFF.

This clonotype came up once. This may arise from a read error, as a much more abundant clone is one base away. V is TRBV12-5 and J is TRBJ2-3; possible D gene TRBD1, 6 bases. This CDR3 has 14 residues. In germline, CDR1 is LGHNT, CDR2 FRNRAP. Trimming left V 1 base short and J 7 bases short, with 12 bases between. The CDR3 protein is CASGLDRVTNTQYF. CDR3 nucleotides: TGTGCTAGTGGTTTGGACAGGGTCACGAATACGCAGTATTTT.

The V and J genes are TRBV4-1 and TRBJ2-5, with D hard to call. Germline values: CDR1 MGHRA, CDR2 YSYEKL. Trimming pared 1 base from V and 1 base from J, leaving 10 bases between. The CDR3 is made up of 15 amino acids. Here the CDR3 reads CASSQGPLTQETQYF. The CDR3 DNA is TGCGCCAGCAGCCAAGGACCCCTAACCCAAGAGACCCAGTACTTC.

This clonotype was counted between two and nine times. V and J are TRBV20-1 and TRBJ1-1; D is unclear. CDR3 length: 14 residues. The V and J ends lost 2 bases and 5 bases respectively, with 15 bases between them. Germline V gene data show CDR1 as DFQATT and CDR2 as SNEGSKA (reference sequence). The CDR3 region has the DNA TGCAGTGCTAGACTTAAGGGCGCTGGGACTGAAGCTTTCTTT. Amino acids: CSARLKGAGTEAFF.

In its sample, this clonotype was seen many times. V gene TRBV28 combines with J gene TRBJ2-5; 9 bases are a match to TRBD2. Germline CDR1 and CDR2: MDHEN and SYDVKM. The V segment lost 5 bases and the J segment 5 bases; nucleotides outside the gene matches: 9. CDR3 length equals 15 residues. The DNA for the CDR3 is TGTGCCAGCAGTCCCATTTCTAGCGGGGTGGAGACCCAGTACTTC. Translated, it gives CASSPISSGVETQYF.

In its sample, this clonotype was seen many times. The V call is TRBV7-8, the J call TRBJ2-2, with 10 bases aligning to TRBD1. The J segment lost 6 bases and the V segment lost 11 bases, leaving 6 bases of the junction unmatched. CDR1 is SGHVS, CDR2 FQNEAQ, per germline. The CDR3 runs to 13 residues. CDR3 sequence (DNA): TGTGCCGGCGGACAGGGGGATCCCGGGGAGCTGTTTTTT. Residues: CAGGQGDPGELFF.

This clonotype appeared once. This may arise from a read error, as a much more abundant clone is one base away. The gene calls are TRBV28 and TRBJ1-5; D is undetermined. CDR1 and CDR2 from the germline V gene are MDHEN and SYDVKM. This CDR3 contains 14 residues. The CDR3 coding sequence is TGTACCAGCAGTAACCGGAATAGCAATCAGCCCCAGCATTTT. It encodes CTSSNRNSNQPQHF. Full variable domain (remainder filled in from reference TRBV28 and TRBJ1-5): DVKVTQSSRYLVKRTGEKVFLECVQDMDHENMFWYRQDPGLGLRLIYFSYDVKMKEKGDIPEGYSVSREKKERFSLILESASTNQTSMYLCTSSNRNSNQPQHFGDGTRLSIL.

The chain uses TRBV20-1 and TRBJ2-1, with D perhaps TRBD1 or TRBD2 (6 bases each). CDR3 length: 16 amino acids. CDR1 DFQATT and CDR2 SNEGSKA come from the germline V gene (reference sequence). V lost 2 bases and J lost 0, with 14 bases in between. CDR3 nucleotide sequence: TGCAGTGCTAGACCCCGAGGGGGGAGCTCCTACAATGAGCAGTTCTTC. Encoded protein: CSARPRGGSSYNEQFF.

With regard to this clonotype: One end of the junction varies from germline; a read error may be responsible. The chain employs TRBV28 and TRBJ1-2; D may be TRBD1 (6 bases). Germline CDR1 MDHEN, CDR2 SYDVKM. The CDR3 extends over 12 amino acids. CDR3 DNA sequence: TGTGCCAGCAGTGGAGAACAGGGAGAACTCTCCTTC. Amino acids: CASSGEQGELSF.

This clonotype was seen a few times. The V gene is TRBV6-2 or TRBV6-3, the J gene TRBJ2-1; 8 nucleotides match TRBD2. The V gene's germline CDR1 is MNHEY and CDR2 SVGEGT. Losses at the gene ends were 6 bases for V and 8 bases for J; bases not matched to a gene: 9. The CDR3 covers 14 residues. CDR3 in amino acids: CASSPGGAVDEQFF. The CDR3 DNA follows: TGTGCCAGCAGCCCCGGGGGGGCTGTCGATGAGCAGTTCTTC.

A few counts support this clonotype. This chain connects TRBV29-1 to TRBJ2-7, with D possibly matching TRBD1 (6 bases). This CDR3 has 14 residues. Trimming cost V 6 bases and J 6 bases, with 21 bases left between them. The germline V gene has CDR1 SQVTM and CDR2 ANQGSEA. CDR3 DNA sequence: TGCAGCGTCACCCTGACAGGCCCTAGGGCCGAGCAGTACTTC. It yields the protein CSVTLTGPRAEQYF.

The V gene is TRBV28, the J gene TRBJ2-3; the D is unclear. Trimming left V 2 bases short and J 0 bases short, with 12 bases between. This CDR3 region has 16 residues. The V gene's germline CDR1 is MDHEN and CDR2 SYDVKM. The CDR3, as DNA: TGTGCCAGCAGTTTACTCCTTGGCTCTAGCACAGATACGCAGTATTTT. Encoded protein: CASSLLLGSSTDTQYF. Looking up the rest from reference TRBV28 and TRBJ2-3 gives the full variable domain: DVKVTQSSRYLVKRTGEKVFLECVQDMDHENMFWYRQDPGLGLRLIYFSYDVKMKEKGDIPEGYSVSREKKERFSLILESASTNQTSMYLCASSLLLGSSTDTQYFGPGTRLTVL.

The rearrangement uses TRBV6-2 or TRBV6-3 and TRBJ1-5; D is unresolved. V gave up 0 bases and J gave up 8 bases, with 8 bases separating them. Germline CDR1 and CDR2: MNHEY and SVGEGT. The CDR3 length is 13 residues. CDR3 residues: CASSYSRGKPQHF. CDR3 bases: TGTGCCAGCAGTTACTCGCGAGGAAAGCCCCAGCATTTT.

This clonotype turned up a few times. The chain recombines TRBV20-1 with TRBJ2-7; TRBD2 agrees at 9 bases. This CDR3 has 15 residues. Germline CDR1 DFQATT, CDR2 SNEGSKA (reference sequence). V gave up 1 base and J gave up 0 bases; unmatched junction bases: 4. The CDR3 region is CSARALAGDSYEQYV. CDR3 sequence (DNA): TGCAGTGCTAGAGCTTTAGCGGGGGACTCCTACGAGCAGTACGTC.

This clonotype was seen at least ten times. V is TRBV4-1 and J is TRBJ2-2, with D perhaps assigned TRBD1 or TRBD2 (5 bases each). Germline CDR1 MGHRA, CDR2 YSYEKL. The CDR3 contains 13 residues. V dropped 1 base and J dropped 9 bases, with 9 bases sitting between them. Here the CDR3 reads CASSQVEGRELFF. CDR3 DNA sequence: TGCGCCAGCAGCCAAGTCGAGGGGAGGGAGCTGTTTTTT.